The 16 T cell receptor beta chains reported below all come from one sample, sequenced in a study of cytomegalovirus exposure and HLA in healthy donors. Both 60 Vbeta primers and 13 Jbeta primers went into the PCR. Sequenced by immunoSEQ multiplex PCR; TCRdb stores in-frame clones only, minus some. The sample carries roughly 67,000 clones, over 70% recorded once. Sample: PBMCs. All receptors derive from a man between 60 and 75 years old in good health and CMV-seropositive.

This clone showed up just once. The V and J genes are TRBV4-2 and TRBJ2-7; TRBD2 matches at 8 bases. CDR3 length: 19 residues. Losses at the gene ends were 1 base for V and 3 bases for J; bases not matched to a gene: 17. Germline-derived CDR1 and CDR2 are LGHNA and YNFKEQ. CDR3 nucleotide sequence: TGTGCCAGCAGCCAAGGTAGCGGGTCGGGTAGCGGGACGATCTACGAGCAGTACTTC. Protein sequence: CASSQGSGSGSGTIYEQYF.

The chain joins TRBV13 to TRBJ1-4; D is perhaps TRBD1 (6 bases). CDR3 length: 14 residues. Looked up from germline, CDR1 is PRHDT and CDR2 is FYEKMQ (reference sequence). CDR3 in amino acids: CACRQAGSNEKLFF. CDR3 in DNA: TGTGCTTGCAGACAGGCAGGGTCTAATGAAAAACTGTTTTTT.

DNA for the CDR3: TGTGCCAGCAGCTTGGAAGCAATAAACACTGAAGCTTTCTTT. Translated, it gives CASSLEAINTEAFF. V usage is TRBV5-5 and J usage is TRBJ1-1; D ambiguous. Germline CDR1 is SGHKS and CDR2 is YYEKEE (reference sequence). With 0 bases removed from V and 2 bases from J, the gap between germline ends came to 8 bases. The CDR3 is made up of 14 amino acids. The variable domain in full, completed from reference TRBV5-5 and TRBJ1-1, reads DAGVTQSPTHLIKTRGQQVTLRCSPISGHKSVSWYQQVLGQGPQFIFQYYEKEERGRGNFPDRFSARQFPNYSSELNVNALLLGDSALYLCASSLEAINTEAFFGQGTRLTVV.

The J gene is TRBJ2-1, the V gene TRBV5-8; weak D call: TRBD2 (5 bases). CDR1 and CDR2 from the germline V gene are SGHTS and YDEGEE. V lost 0 bases to trimming and J lost 2 bases, with 9 bases between them. The CDR3 has 15 residues. The CDR3 reads CASSLDGEPYNEQFF. The CDR3 DNA is TGTGCCAGCAGCTTGGACGGGGAGCCCTACAATGAGCAGTTCTTC.

The V call is TRBV11-3, the J call TRBJ1-1; maybe TRBD1 (5 bases). Germline V gives CDR1 SGHNT, CDR2 YENEEA. The CDR3 covers 17 residues. The V gene lost 2 bases and the J gene lost 0 bases, with 16 bases spanning the gap. The CDR3: CASSLTPVAGMNTEAFF. DNA for the CDR3: TGTGCCAGCAGCTTAACCCCCGTCGCAGGGATGAACACTGAAGCTTTCTTT.

V usage is TRBV7-9 and J usage is TRBJ1-2, with D perhaps matching TRBD1 (6 bases). The V gene's germline CDR1 is SEHNR and CDR2 FQNEAQ (reference sequence). Between the trimmed V and J ends, which lost 3 bases and 3 bases, there was a span of 14 bases. CDR3 length: 15 amino acids. The CDR3 sequence is CASSFGRGLDYGYTF. The CDR3 nucleotides are TGTGCCAGCAGCTTTGGCAGGGGATTGGACTATGGCTACACCTTC. Full variable domain (rest looked up from reference TRBV7-9 and TRBJ1-2): DTGVSQNPRHKITKRGQNVTFRCDPISEHNRLYWYRQTLGQGPEFLTYFQNEAQLEKSRLLSDRFSAERPKGSFSTLEIQRTEQGDSAMYLCASSFGRGLDYGYTFGSGTRLTVV.

The chain is built from TRBV7-9 and TRBJ2-2; weak D call: TRBD1 (6 bases). V was pared by 6 bases and J by 6 bases, with 14 bases between. Germline CDR1 SEHNR, CDR2 FQNEAQ (reference sequence). This CDR3 spans 14 amino acids. The CDR3 region has the DNA TGTGCCAGCAGTCCTCCAGGGGCGGCCGGGGAGCTGTTTTTT. Translated, it gives CASSPPGAAGELFF.

This chain uses TRBV27 with TRBJ1-5; TRBD1 aligns across 8 bases. The germline gives CDR1 MNHEY, CDR2 SMNVEV (reference sequence). V shed 6 bases, J shed 2 bases, and the junction held 6 bases outside the gene matches. The CDR3 spans 15 residues. The CDR3 loop is CASSIDRGGNQPQHF. CDR3 in DNA: TGTGCCAGCAGCATCGACAGGGGTGGCAATCAGCCCCAGCATTTT.

The chain employs TRBV7-6 and TRBJ2-1; 9 positions match TRBD2. The V and J ends lost 2 bases and 0 bases, in that order; junction bases with no gene match: 8. This CDR3 is built from 18 residues. Germline V lookup: CDR1 SGHVS, CDR2 FNYEAQ. The CDR3: CASSLTAGGKSSYNEQFF. CDR3 sequence (DNA): TGTGCCAGCAGCTTAACAGCGGGAGGAAAGAGCTCCTACAATGAGCAGTTCTTC.

This clone is labeled as medium-sized. The chain has TRBV11-3 and TRBJ1-2, with D perhaps matching TRBD1 (5 bases). Germline-derived CDR1 and CDR2 are SGHNT and YENEEA. V shed 8 bases and J shed 3 bases, with 10 bases lying between them. The CDR3 sequence is 12 residues long. For the CDR3, the DNA is TGTGCCAGCGGGGGGGGAGACTATGGCTACACCTTC. Its protein is CASGGGDYGYTF. The full variable domain, rest sourced from reference TRBV11-3 and TRBJ1-2, is EAGVVQSPRYKIIEKKQPVAFWCNPISGHNTLYWYLQNLGQGPELLIRYENEEAVDDSQLPKDRFSAERLKGVDSTLKIQPAELGDSAVYLCASGGGDYGYTFGSGTRLTVV.

The V gene is TRBV6-5, the J gene TRBJ1-1; D is possibly TRBD1 (6 bases). V was cut by 6 bases and J by 5 bases, with 19 bases left in between. The V gene's germline CDR1 is MNHEY and CDR2 SVGAGI. CDR3 length: 15 amino acids. The CDR3, as DNA: TGTGCCAGCAGGGAAAGAAGAGGGGGTGTGACTGAAGCTTTCTTT. Its protein product is CASRERRGGVTEAFF.

This rearrangement joins TRBV5-1 to TRBJ1-1; D is perhaps TRBD1 (5 bases). Germline CDR1 SGHRS, CDR2 YFSETQ. V was cut by 3 bases and J by 0 bases, with 12 bases left in between. This CDR3 has 15 residues. The CDR3 DNA follows: TGCGCCAGCAGCTCGGGGGGACGGGTGAACACTGAAGCTTTCTTT. Amino acids: CASSSGGRVNTEAFF.

The chain has TRBV5-6 and TRBJ1-5, with D possibly matching TRBD1 (6 bases). Between the trimmed V and J ends, which lost 2 bases and 6 bases, there was a span of 6 bases. The V gene's germline CDR1 is SGHDT and CDR2 YYEEEE. The CDR3 totals 12 residues. CDR3 DNA sequence: TGTGCCAGCAGCTTCAGGGGTCAGCCCCAGCATTTT. Translated, it gives CASSFRGQPQHF.

This chain connects TRBV11-2 to TRBJ2-5, with 13 nucleotides matching TRBD2. Germline V gene data show CDR1 as SGHAT and CDR2 as FQNNGV. The CDR3 consists of 17 residues. J was trimmed by 4 bases and V by 5 bases; bases with no gene match: 10. CDR3 bases: TGTGCCAGCAGCCTACTAGCGGGGGGGAATTCTTTAGAGACCCAGTACTTC. As protein: CASSLLAGGNSLETQYF.

V and J are TRBV7-2 and TRBJ1-2; D remains unclear. Germline V gene data show CDR1 as SGHTA and CDR2 as FQGNSA. The ends were cut back, 4 bases at V and 4 bases at J, with 13 bases in the middle. There are 14 residues in the CDR3. CDR3 in amino acids: CASSSFRRGYGYTF. The DNA for the CDR3 is TGTGCCAGCAGCTCCTTTCGACGAGGCTATGGCTACACCTTC.

The CDR3 sequence is CASSSGRGAARSPDEQYF. The CDR3 nucleotides are TGTGCCAGTAGTAGTGGGAGAGGAGCGGCCCGGAGTCCCGACGAGCAGTACTTC. V usage is TRBV19 and J usage is TRBJ2-7; tentative D call: TRBD2 (5 bases). Germline CDR1 reads LNHDA; CDR2 reads SQIVND (reference sequence). The CDR3 spans 18 residues. V was shortened by 4 bases and J by 5 bases, with 27 bases between the two germline ends.